Below are 5 T cell receptor beta chains sequenced from a single sample in a study of T-cell reconstitution after alpha-beta-depleted transplantation in children. Unique molecular identifiers featured in how the TCRbeta library was prepared. TCRdb recomputed calls from the PCR reads with MiXCR, one row per CDR3 protein. The sample comprises 600,000 or so distinct CDR3 sequences, approximately 22% of which are singletons, and less than 15% rests with the top ten. The source was PBMCs, mostly from graft donor cells, collected 360 days after TCRalphabeta/CD19-depleted stem cell transplant. The receptors were sampled from a boy under three years old who had a stem cell transplant for acute myeloid leukemia, so the T cells may come from the graft donor.

This clonotype was detected ten times or more. The V gene is TRBV12-3 or TRBV12-4, the J gene TRBJ2-5; the D gene could be TRBD1 or TRBD2 (5 bases each). CDR3 length: 15 residues. The V gene lost 5 bases and the J gene lost 4 bases, with 17 bases spanning the gap. CDR3 DNA sequence: TGTGCCAGCAGTCGTGGGACCCCCCGCGGAGAGACCCAGTACTTC. Translation: CASSRGTPRGETQYF.

This chain joins TRBV5-6 and TRBJ2-1; 8 bases match TRBD1. There are 18 residues in the CDR3. From germline, CDR1 is SGHDT and CDR2 YYEEEE. After removal of 4 bases from V and 1 base from J, the junction contained 13 bases not matched to a gene. The CDR3 loop reads CASSLPQTRDRSYNEQFF. The CDR3 DNA reads as TGTGCCAGCAGCCTACCTCAAACCCGGGACAGGTCCTACAATGAGCAGTTCTTC.

The CDR3 sequence is CASSFAASGETQYF. DNA of the CDR3: TGTGCCAGCAGCTTTGCGGCTAGTGGAGAGACCCAGTACTTC. V gene TRBV11-2 combines with J gene TRBJ2-5; D uncertain. The CDR3 is 14 residues long. CDR1 and CDR2 from the germline V gene are SGHAT and FQNNGV. Trimming removed 3 bases at V and 4 bases at J, with 12 bases between.

This clonotype was counted a few times. The chain has TRBV28 and TRBJ2-4; perhaps TRBD2 as D (6 bases). The CDR3 has 13 amino acids. Germline CDR1 MDHEN, CDR2 SYDVKM. Trimming pared 5 bases from V and 10 bases from J, leaving 15 bases between. The CDR3 sequence: CASSTGREPIQYF. CDR3 coding DNA: TGTGCCAGCAGTACAGGCCGGGAGCCTATTCAGTACTTC.

This chain links TRBV20-1 with TRBJ1-1; D remains ambiguous. Germline V gene sequence: CDR1 DFQATT, CDR2 SNEGSKA (reference sequence). The V end lost 3 bases, the J end lost 4 bases, and 6 bases lay between the germline ends. The CDR3 totals 11 residues. In nucleotides, the CDR3 is TGCAGTGCTAGTACCATCACTGAAGCTTTCTTT. It translates to CSASTITEAFF.